This is a list of T cell receptor beta chains from one sample in a study of blood T cell repertoires in COVID-19. Clones were sequenced by immunoSEQ multiplex PCR, and TCRdb holds only the in-frame ones, with some missing. The data contain fewer than 90,000 clones, roughly nine tenths of them singletons. Sequencing used peripheral blood. These receptors all stem from an elderly man in a cohort sampled during active COVID-19. CDR3s include the opening cysteine and the closing phenylalanine or tryptophan. A D gene is named only where the DNA matches it firmly. The size of a clone is reported for some rows only, either as once, few or many, or as a class for expanded clones.

TRBJ2-1 14 - TRBV11-2 - TGTGCCAGCAGCGGAGGAAGCTCCTACAATGAGCAGTTCTTC CASSGGSSYNEQFF
TRBJ2-3 12 - TRBV29-1 TRBD1 TGCAGCTTCGACAGGGCGCGGGATACGCAGTATTTT CSFDRARDTQYF
TRBJ2-2 15 - TRBV28 TRBD1 TGTGCCAGCAGTTCAGCGGGACAGGGTGACGGGGAGCTGTTTTTT CASSSAGQGDGELFF
TRBJ2-1 13 - TRBV12-3/TRBV12-4 - TGTGCCAGCTCGATGGGGGCGGGGGATGAGCAGTTCTTC CASSMGAGDEQFF
TRBJ2-1 16 - TRBV6-6 TRBD1 TGTGCCAGCAGTTACTCAAAGGACAGGGTAAGCAATGAGCAGTTCTTC CASSYSKDRVSNEQFF
TRBJ1-6 14 - TRBV19 - TGTGCCAGTAGTCCCAGGGATAATAATTCACCCCTCCACTTT CASSPRDNNSPLHF
TRBJ2-5 13 - TRBV2 - TGTGCCAGCAGGTTGACAGAGCAAGAGACCCAGTACTTC CASRLTEQETQYF
TRBJ2-5 18 - TRBV3-1/TRBV3-2 - TGTGCCAGCAGCCACACCATCAACATAGCGGACTACCAAGAGACCCAGTACTTC CASSHTINIADYQETQYF
TRBJ1-6 17 - TRBV5-6 - TGTGCCAGCAGCTTGGGAGGATCTGGCGAATTAATCTCACCCCTCCACTTT CASSLGGSGELISPLHF
TRBJ1-1 12 once TRBV7-9 - TGTGCCAGCAGCGTTGACAGCCCTGGAGCTTTCTTT CASSVDSPGAFF
TRBJ1-6 14 - TRBV7-9 TRBD1 TGTGCCAGCAGCGAGACAGGGGAGAATTCACCCCTCCACTTT CASSETGENSPLHF
TRBJ2-2 13 - TRBV6-4 - TGTGCCAGCAGCGAAGGAGGGACCGGGGAGCTGTTTTTT CASSEGGTGELFF
TRBJ2-3 13 - TRBV29-1 TRBD1 TGCAGCGTTGGGGACAGATTCACAGATACGCAGTATTTT CSVGDRFTDTQYF
TRBJ1-1 14 - TRBV3-1/TRBV3-2 TRBD1 TGTGCCAGCAGCGAACGACAGGGGGTAACTGAAGCTTTCTTT CASSERQGVTEAFF
TRBJ2-2 15 - TRBV2 TRBD1 TGTGCCAGCAGAGGACAGGGGGCGAGGACCGGGGAGCTGTTTTTT CASRGQGARTGELFF
TRBJ2-3 15 - TRBV6-6 - TGTGCCAGCAAACTAGGGGTGGGACTCACAGATACGCAGTATTTT CASKLGVGLTDTQYF
TRBJ1-4 15 once TRBV3-1/TRBV3-2 - TGTGCCAGCAGCCAAACCGGCGGGGGCGGTGAAAAACTGTTTTTT CASSQTGGGGEKLFF
TRBJ1-1 15 few TRBV11-2 TRBD1 TGTGCCAGCAGCTTACGAGGGGGCGCGTCCACTGAAGCTTTCTTT CASSLRGGASTEAFF
TRBJ1-4 19 - TRBV4-1 TRBD1 TGCGCCAGCAGCCAGCGCCTCGACAGGGGAGGAGGAACTAATGAAAAACTGTTTTTT CASSQRLDRGGGTNEKLFF
TRBJ2-5 13 - TRBV10-3 TRBD2 TGTGCCATCAGTGACGGGAGGGGGGAGACCCAGTACTTC CAISDGRGETQYF
TRBJ2-1 12 - TRBV4-2 - TGTGCCAGCAGCCGACAGGAACATGAGCAGTTCTTC CASSRQEHEQFF
TRBJ2-3 14 once TRBV5-1 TRBD1 TGCGCCAGCAGCTCAGGGACAGTCACAGATACGCAGTATTTT CASSSGTVTDTQYF
TRBJ2-3 13 - TRBV5-4 - TGTGCCAGCAGCTTGGCCGGGTCAGATACGCAGTATTTT CASSLAGSDTQYF
TRBJ1-3 18 few TRBV27 TRBD1 TGTGCCAGCAGTTTCCCCCATCTGACAGGGAGCTCTGGAAACACCATATATTTT CASSFPHLTGSSGNTIYF
TRBJ2-5 17 - TRBV7-6 TRBD2 TGTGCCAGCAGCTCCCCGACAGCGGGGGGTTTGTCGGAGACCCAGTACTTC CASSSPTAGGLSETQYF
TRBJ2-5 11 - TRBV12-3/TRBV12-4 - TGTGCCAGCAGTTTACGGGAGACCCAGTACTTC CASSLRETQYF
TRBJ1-6 17 - TRBV7-2 - TGTGCCAGCAGCAACCGGGGTCCTGGGGTATATAATTCACCCCTCCACTTT CASSNRGPGVYNSPLHF
TRBJ2-3 16 - TRBV5-3 TRBD2 TGTGCCAGAAGCTCCGGACTAGCGGGGGGGGCAGATACGCAGTATTTT CARSSGLAGGADTQYF
TRBJ1-5 15 - TRBV19 - TGTGCCAGTAACCGGCAGAGGCCCGGCCTCGGGCCCCAGCATTTT CASNRQRPGLGPQHF
TRBJ2-5 14 - TRBV7-2 - TGTGCCAGCAGCCCCCCTCCCCCTGCTAAGACCCAGTACTTC CASSPPPPAKTQYF
TRBJ1-2 13 few TRBV7-9 TRBD1 TGTGCCAGCAGCTTAGGGACAGGGGATGGCTACACCTTC CASSLGTGDGYTF
TRBJ1-2 17 - TRBV5-5 - TGTGCCAGCAGCTTAGCCCCGTTAGCAAGATCTAACTATGGCTACACCTTC CASSLAPLARSNYGYTF
TRBJ1-6 16 - TRBV15 TRBD1 TGTGCCACCAGCAGAGCTCGGGACAGCCTAAATTCACCCCTCCACTTT CATSRARDSLNSPLHF
TRBJ1-2 16 - TRBV28 - TGTGCCAGCAGTTTATGGACAGGAGCTTCGGGCTATGGCTACACCTTC CASSLWTGASGYGYTF
TRBJ1-2 14 - TRBV2 TRBD1 TGTGCCTCCGGAGGTGGACAGGGCCTCTATGGCTACACCTTC CASGGGQGLYGYTF
TRBJ2-3 12 - TRBV3-1/TRBV3-2 - TGTGCCAGCAGCCAGCCGGACAATACGCAGTATTTT CASSQPDNTQYF
TRBJ1-5 17 - TRBV6-2/TRBV6-3 - TGTGCCAGCAGTTACGGGTCTAGGGGATCGAGCAATCAGCCCCAGCATTTT CASSYGSRGSSNQPQHF
TRBJ1-5 15 - TRBV28 - TGTGCCAGCAGACCATGGGGGGTTGGCAATCAGCCCCAGCATTTT CASRPWGVGNQPQHF
TRBJ1-1 13 - TRBV27 TRBD1 TGTGCCAGCAGTACGGGACAGGGAGTCCGCGCTTTCTTT CASSTGQGVRAFF
TRBJ2-3 14 - TRBV6-2/TRBV6-3 - TGTGCCAGCAGTTTGGATAGGAGGGCAGATACGCAGTATTTT CASSLDRRADTQYF
TRBJ2-3 16 few TRBV10-3 - TGTGCCATCAGTGAGTGGCGGGATCAGAGCACAGATACGCAGTATTTT CAISEWRDQSTDTQYF
TRBJ1-2 14 once TRBV4-2 - TGTGCCAGCAGGGCGGACGGGGAAAACTATGGCTACACCTTC CASRADGENYGYTF
TRBJ1-1 17 once TRBV7-2 TRBD1 TGTGCCAGCAGCCTCGGACAGGGGGCTCTCGGGGGCACTGAAGCTTTCTTT CASSLGQGALGGTEAFF
TRBJ2-7 17 - TRBV6-2/TRBV6-3 - TGTGCCAGCAGTTACTCGAGGGGTACAGGGATATCCTACGAGCAGTACTTC CASSYSRGTGISYEQYF